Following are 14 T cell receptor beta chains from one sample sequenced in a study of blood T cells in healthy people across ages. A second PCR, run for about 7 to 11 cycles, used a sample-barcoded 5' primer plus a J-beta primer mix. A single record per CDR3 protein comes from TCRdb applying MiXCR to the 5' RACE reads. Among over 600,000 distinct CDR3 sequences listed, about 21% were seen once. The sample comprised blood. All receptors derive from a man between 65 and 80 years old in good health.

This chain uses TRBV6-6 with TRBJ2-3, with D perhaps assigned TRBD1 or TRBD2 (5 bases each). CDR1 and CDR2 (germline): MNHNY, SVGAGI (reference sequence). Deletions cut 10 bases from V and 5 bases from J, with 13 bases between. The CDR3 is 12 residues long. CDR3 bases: TGTGCCATTGGGGGATTTGGAGATACGCAGTATTTT. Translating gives CAIGGFGDTQYF.

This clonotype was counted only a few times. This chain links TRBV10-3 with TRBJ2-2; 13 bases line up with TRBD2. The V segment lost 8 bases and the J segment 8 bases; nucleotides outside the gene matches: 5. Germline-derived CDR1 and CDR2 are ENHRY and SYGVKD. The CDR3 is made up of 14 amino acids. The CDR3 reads CAIGGLAGEGELFF. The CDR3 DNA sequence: TGTGCCATCGGAGGACTAGCGGGAGAGGGGGAGCTGTTTTTT.

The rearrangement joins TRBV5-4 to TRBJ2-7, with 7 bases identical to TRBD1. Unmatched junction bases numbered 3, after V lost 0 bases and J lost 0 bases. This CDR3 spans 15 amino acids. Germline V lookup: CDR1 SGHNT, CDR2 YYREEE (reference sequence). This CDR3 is CASSLDRGFSYEQYF. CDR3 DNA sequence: TGTGCCAGCAGCTTGGACAGGGGCTTCTCCTACGAGCAGTACTTC.

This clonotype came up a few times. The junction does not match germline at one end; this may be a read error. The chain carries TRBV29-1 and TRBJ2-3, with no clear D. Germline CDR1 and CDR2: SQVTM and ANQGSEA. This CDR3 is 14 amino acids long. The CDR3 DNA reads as TGCAGCGTTGAAGAGATAGCTGGCACTGATACGCAGTATTTT. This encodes CSVEEIAGTDTQYF.

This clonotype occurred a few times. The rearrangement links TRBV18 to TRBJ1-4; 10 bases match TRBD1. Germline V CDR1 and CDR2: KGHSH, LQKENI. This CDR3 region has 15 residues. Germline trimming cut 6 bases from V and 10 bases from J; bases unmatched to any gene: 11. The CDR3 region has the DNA TGTGCCAGCTCGCGACAGGGACAGGGGAGTGGAAAACTGTTTTTT. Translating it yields CASSRQGQGSGKLFF. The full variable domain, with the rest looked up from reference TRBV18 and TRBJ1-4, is NAGVMQNPRHLVRRRGQEARLRCSPMKGHSHVYWYRQLPEEGLKFMVYLQKENIIDESGMPKERFSAEFPKEGPSILRIQQVVRGDSAAYFCASSRQGQGSGKLFFGSGTQLSVL.

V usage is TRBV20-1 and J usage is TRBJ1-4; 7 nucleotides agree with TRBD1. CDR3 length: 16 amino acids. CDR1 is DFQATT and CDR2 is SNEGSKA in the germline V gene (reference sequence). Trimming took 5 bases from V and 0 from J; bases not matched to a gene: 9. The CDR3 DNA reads TGCAGTGCTTCGACAGGGAGTTACTCAACTAATGAAAAACTGTTTTTT. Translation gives CSASTGSYSTNEKLFF.

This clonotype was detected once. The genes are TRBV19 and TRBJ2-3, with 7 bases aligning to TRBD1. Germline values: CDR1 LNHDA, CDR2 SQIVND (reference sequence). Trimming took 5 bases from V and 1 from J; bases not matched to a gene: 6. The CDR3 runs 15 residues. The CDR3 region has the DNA TGTGCCAGTAGTCCGGGACAGAAAGGCACAGATACGCAGTATTTT. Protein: CASSPGQKGTDTQYF.

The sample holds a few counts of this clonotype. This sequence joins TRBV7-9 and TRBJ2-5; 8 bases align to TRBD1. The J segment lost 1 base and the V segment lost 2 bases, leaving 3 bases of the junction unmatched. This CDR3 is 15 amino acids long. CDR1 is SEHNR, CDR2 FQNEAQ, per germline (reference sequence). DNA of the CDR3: TGTGCCAGCAGCTTACTGGGACAGGTCCAAGAGACCCAGTACTTC. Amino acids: CASSLLGQVQETQYF.

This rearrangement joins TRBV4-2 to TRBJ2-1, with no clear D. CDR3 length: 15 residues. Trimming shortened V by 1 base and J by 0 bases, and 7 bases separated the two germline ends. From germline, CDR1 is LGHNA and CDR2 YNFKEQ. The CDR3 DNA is TGTGCCAGCAGCCAAGCACCTCTCTCCTACAATGAGCAGTTCTTC. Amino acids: CASSQAPLSYNEQFF.

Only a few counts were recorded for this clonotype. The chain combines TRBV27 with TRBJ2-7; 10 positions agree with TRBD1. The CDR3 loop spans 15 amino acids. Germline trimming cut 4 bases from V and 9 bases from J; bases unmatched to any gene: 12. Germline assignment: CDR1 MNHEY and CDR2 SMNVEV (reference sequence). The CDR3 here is CASSWIGTGVHGQYF. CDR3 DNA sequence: TGTGCCAGCAGTTGGATCGGGACAGGGGTCCACGGGCAGTACTTC.

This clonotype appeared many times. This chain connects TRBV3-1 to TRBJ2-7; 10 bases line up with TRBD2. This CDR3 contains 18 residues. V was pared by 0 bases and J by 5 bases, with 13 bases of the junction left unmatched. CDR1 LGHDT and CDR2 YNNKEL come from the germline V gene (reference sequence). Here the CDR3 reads CASSQEKSASGGRNEQYF. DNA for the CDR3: TGTGCCAGCAGCCAAGAAAAGTCGGCTAGCGGGGGAAGAAACGAGCAGTACTTC.

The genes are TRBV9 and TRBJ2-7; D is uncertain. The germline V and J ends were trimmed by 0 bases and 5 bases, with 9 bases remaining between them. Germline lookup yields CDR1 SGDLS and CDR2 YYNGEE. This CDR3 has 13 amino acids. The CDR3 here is CASSVGPNHEQYF. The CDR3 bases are TGTGCCAGCAGCGTAGGGCCCAATCACGAGCAGTACTTC.

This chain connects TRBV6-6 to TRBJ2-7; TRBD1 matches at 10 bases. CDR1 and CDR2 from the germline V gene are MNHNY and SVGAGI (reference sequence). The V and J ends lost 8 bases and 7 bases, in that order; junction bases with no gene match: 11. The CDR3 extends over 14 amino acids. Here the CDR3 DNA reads TGTGCCAGCCGGGCCGGGACAGGGGTTTGGGAGCAGTACTTC. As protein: CASRAGTGVWEQYF.

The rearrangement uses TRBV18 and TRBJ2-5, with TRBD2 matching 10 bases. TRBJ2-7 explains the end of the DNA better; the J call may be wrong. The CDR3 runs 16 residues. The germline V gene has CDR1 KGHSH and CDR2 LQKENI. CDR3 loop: CASSLTTSGVQTEQYF. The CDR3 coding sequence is TGTGCCAGCTCATTAACAACTAGCGGGGTACAGACCGAGCAGTACTTC.